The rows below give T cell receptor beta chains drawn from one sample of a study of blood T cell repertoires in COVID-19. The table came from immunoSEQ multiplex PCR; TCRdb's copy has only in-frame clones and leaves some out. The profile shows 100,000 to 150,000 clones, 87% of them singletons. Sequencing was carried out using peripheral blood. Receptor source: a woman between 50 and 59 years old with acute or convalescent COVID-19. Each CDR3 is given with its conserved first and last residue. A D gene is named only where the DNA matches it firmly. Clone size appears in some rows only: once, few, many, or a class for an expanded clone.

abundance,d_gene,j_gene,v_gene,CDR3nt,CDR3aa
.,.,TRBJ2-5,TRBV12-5,TGTGCTAGTGGTCTACTCCAATTCCAAGAGACCCAGTACTTC,CASGLLQFQETQYF
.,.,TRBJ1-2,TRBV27,TGTGCCAGCAGTCCCCGGGAGGGCTATGGCTACACCTTC,CASSPREGYGYTF
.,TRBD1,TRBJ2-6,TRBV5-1,TGCGCCAGCAGCCGGACAGGGGGCTTGGGGGCCAACGTCCTGACTTTC,CASSRTGGLGANVLTF
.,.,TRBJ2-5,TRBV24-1,TGTGCCACCAGTGATTTGCAACAGGGGGGGGAGACCCAGTACTTC,CATSDLQQGGETQYF
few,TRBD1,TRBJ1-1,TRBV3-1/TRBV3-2,TGTGCCAGCAGCCTAGTCGGGGGGACAGGGGGCAGGACTGAAGCTTTCTTT,CASSLVGGTGGRTEAFF
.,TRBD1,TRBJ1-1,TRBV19,TGTGCCAGTAGTATATCAACAGGGGGCGGGAGCGGGGCTTTCTTT,CASSISTGGGSGAFF
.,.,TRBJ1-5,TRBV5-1,TGCGCCAGCAGCTTGTATCCAGGGGGCAATCAGCCCCAGCATTTT,CASSLYPGGNQPQHF
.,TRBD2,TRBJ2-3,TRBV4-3,TGCGCCAGCAGCCTTAATCGCGGGGGAAGCACAGATACGCAGTATTTT,CASSLNRGGSTDTQYF
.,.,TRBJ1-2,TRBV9,TGTGCCAGCAGCGCCAACAGGGCTGGGGATACTTTAACTAACTATGGCTACACCTTC,CASSANRAGDTLTNYGYTF
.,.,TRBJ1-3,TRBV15,TGTGCCACCAGTCCGGCTGGAAACACCATATATTTT,CATSPAGNTIYF
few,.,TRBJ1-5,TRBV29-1,TGCAGCGTTGTCCCCGGGGGGGATAGCAATCAGCCCCAGCATTTT,CSVVPGGDSNQPQHF
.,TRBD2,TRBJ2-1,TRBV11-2,TGTGCCAGCAGCCCCAGACTAGCGGGAATGTACAATGAGCAGTTCTTC,CASSPRLAGMYNEQFF
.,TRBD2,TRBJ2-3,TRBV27,TGTGCCAGCAGTCCCCTAGCGGGGGTTAGCACAGATACGCAGTATTTT,CASSPLAGVSTDTQYF
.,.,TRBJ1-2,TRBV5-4,TGTGCCAGCAGCTTGAATGGGGCAGGGGGCTACACCTTC,CASSLNGAGGYTF
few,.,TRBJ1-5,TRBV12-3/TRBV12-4,TGTGCCAGCAGCCGTAGCCGGTCGCCCCAGCATTTT,CASSRSRSPQHF
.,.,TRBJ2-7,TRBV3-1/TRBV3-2,TGTGCCAGCAGCCAAAAGTTCGGGACACCCGATAGCTACGAGCAGTACTTC,CASSQKFGTPDSYEQYF
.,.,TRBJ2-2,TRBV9,TGTGCCAGCAGCGACGGAGGGGTAAACACCGGGGAGCTGTTTTTT,CASSDGGVNTGELFF
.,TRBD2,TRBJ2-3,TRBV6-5,TGTGCCAGCAGTACCTCAGCGGGAGGCACAGATACGCAGTATTTT,CASSTSAGGTDTQYF
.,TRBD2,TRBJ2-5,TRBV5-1,TGCGCCAGCAGCTTTTTAGCGGGGGGGCCAGTAGAGACCCAGTACTTC,CASSFLAGGPVETQYF
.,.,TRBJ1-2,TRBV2,TGTGTCAGGAGAGGGCAGGACTATGGCTACACCTTC,CVRRGQDYGYTF
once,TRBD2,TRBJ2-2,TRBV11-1,TGTGCCAGCAGCTTTGGACTAGCGGAGTCCACCGGGGAGCTGTTTTTT,CASSFGLAESTGELFF
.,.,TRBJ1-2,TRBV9,TGTGCCAGCAGCCCCGCTCCGGTTTCGGTTGGCTATGGCTACACCTTC,CASSPAPVSVGYGYTF
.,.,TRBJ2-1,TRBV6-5,TGTGCCAGCAGTTACTCGCGGGTCAATGAGCAGTTCTTC,CASSYSRVNEQFF
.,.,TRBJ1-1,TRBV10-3,TGTGCCATCAGTGAGCGTCCCAACGGGGACACTGAAGCTTTCTTT,CAISERPNGDTEAFF
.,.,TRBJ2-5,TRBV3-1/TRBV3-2,TGTGCCAGCAGCCAAGGCGGTCAGGGGAGACGAGGGACCCAGTACTTC,CASSQGGQGRRGTQYF
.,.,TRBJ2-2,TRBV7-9,TGTGCCAGCATCATGGACACCCCGAACACCGGGGAGCTGTTTTTT,CASIMDTPNTGELFF
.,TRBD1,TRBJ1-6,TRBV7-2,TGTGCCAGCAGCTTAGAGGGACAGGGGAATTCACCCCTCCACTTT,CASSLEGQGNSPLHF
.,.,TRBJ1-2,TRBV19,TGTGCCACCTTAGTCCAGGGTAGCGGCTACACCTTC,CATLVQGSGYTF
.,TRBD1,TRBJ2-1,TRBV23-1,TGCGCCAGCAGTCTGGGACAGGGGACCTACAATGAGCAGTTCTTC,CASSLGQGTYNEQFF
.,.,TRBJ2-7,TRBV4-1,TGCGCCAGCAGCCAAGCTAGCCACTACGAGCAGTACTTC,CASSQASHYEQYF
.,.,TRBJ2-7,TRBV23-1,TGCGCCAGCAGTCAATCCCTGAAGGGGCAGGGGGAGCAGTACTTC,CASSQSLKGQGEQYF